One and the same sample provided the 17 T cell receptor beta chains below, sequenced in a study of T cell changes during pregnancy in multiple sclerosis. Libraries were prepared by immunoSEQ multiplex PCR; TCRdb keeps only in-frame clonotypes and omits some of them. The profile covers around 24,000 clones, with roughly 88% appearing a single time and about 8% taken by the ten largest. The sequencing used CD8+ T cells from peripheral blood mononuclear cells, collected in the first trimester of pregnancy. The receptors originated from a female donor in good health, enrolled as a control in a pregnancy study.

The genes are TRBV11-3 and TRBJ2-7; 7 bases agree with TRBD2. The CDR3 contains 14 residues. J gave up 3 bases and V 1 base, and 3 bases lay outside the gene matches. Per germline, CDR1 SGHNT and CDR2 YENEEA. CDR3 bases: TGTGCCAGCAGCTTAGGGGGGGGTGACTACGAGCAGTACTTC. Translating it yields CASSLGGGDYEQYF.

This clone was found once. This sequence joins TRBV9 and TRBJ2-2, with TRBD1 matching over 7 bases. The CDR3 is made up of 16 amino acids. CDR1 and CDR2 from the germline V gene are SGDLS and YYNGEE. The V gene end was trimmed by 4 bases and the J gene end by 2 bases; junction bases not matched to a gene: 8. The CDR3 loop is CASSPPTGRNTGELFF. In DNA form, the CDR3 reads TGTGCCAGCAGCCCTCCGACAGGGAGAAACACCGGGGAGCTGTTTTTT.

The chain uses TRBV11-2 and TRBJ1-2; D perhaps matches TRBD1 (6 bases). This CDR3 region has 15 residues. V was shortened by 4 bases and J by 1 base, with 13 bases between the two germline ends. Germline loops: CDR1 SGHAT, CDR2 FQNNGV. This CDR3 is CASSWGGTFNYGYTF. CDR3 sequence (DNA): TGTGCCAGCAGCTGGGGTGGGACATTTAACTATGGCTACACCTTC.

V gene TRBV7-9 combines with J gene TRBJ2-2; 8 nucleotides align to TRBD1. The germline V gene has CDR1 SEHNR and CDR2 FQNEAQ (reference sequence). The CDR3 length is 16 residues. The V segment lost 5 bases and the J segment 0 bases; nucleotides outside the gene matches: 5. CDR3 protein: CASSPGQGPNTGELFF. In DNA, the CDR3 is TGTGCCAGCAGCCCTGGACAGGGCCCGAACACCGGGGAGCTGTTTTTT.

The gene calls are TRBV21-1 and TRBJ1-4; the D call TRBD1 from the table was never checked on the DNA. TRBV21-1 has pseudogene status. This CDR3 is built from 20 residues. The CDR3 is CASSKGAAFNSDKTHEKLFF. The CDR3 region has the DNA TGTGCCAGCAGCAAAGGGGCGGCGTTTAACTCGGACAAAACTCATGAAAAACTGTTTTTT.

Of note for this clone: In the same sample, other DNA sequences code for this CDR3. The V and J genes are TRBV6-5 and TRBJ2-1, with 8 bases lining up with TRBD1. This CDR3 is 15 amino acids long. Germline CDR1 is MNHEY and CDR2 is SVGAGI. Trimming at V came to 3 bases and at J to 5 bases, leaving 6 bases not matched to a gene. CDR3 residues: CASSYSGTGNNEQFF. In DNA, the CDR3 is TGTGCCAGCAGTTATTCCGGGACAGGTAACAATGAGCAGTTCTTC.

The chain combines TRBV7-8 with TRBJ2-1, with 9 nucleotides matching TRBD2. This CDR3 is 16 amino acids long. Unmatched junction bases numbered 9, after V lost 1 base and J lost 8 bases. CDR1 is SGHVS, CDR2 FQNEAQ, per germline. CDR3 sequence reads: CASSLVSASGVHEQFF. In nucleotides, the CDR3 is TGTGCCAGCAGCTTAGTATCAGCTAGCGGGGTACATGAGCAGTTCTTC.

This clone was counted once. The chain couples TRBV11-2 to TRBJ2-7; 9 nucleotides align to TRBD1. This CDR3 region has 16 residues. Trimming took 1 base from V and 3 from J; bases not matched to a gene: 7. Germline V lookup: CDR1 SGHAT, CDR2 FQNNGV. The CDR3 spells CASSLGGDREFYEQYF. The CDR3, as DNA: TGTGCCAGCAGCTTAGGGGGGGACAGGGAGTTCTACGAGCAGTACTTC.

This clone came up a few times. V usage is TRBV4-3 and J usage is TRBJ1-1; the D is unclear. Germline V lookup: CDR1 LGHNA, CDR2 YSLEER. The CDR3 covers 14 residues. Deletions cut 4 bases from V and 4 bases from J, with 13 bases between. The CDR3 DNA is TGCGCCAGCAGCCTGCGTCGTGAATTCACTGAAGCTTTCTTT. Amino acids: CASSLRREFTEAFF.

V gene TRBV4-3 combines with J gene TRBJ2-2; 10 bases agree with TRBD1. J was trimmed by 1 base and V by 0 bases; bases with no gene match: 2. From germline, CDR1 is LGHNA and CDR2 YSLEER. The CDR3 spans 17 residues. CDR3 bases: TGCGCCAGCAGCCAAGAGACAGGGGGCGAGAACACCGGGGAGCTGTTTTTT. Its translation: CASSQETGGENTGELFF.

The CDR3 protein is CASSLHGGDWTEQYF. CDR3 bases: TGTGCCAGTAGTCTCCACGGCGGGGATTGGACCGAGCAGTACTTC. The V and J genes are TRBV19 and TRBJ2-7; tentatively, D is TRBD2 (6 bases). Trimming removed 5 bases from V and 6 bases from J, with 20 bases in between. Per the germline V gene, CDR1 is LNHDA and CDR2 is SQIVND (reference sequence). The CDR3 has 15 residues.

The CDR3 DNA is TGTGCCAGCAGCTTGGCTACGAGAGAAGCTTTCTTT. It codes for CASSLATREAFF. V usage is TRBV5-6 and J usage is TRBJ1-1; D unclear. CDR1 and CDR2 from the germline V gene are SGHDT and YYEEEE. V was trimmed by 0 bases and J by 8 bases, leaving 8 bases between them. The CDR3 is made up of 12 amino acids.

This chain connects TRBV19 to TRBJ2-5; tentative D call: TRBD1 (6 bases). The CDR3 consists of 15 residues. V lost 3 bases to trimming and J lost 5 bases, with 16 bases between them. CDR1 LNHDA and CDR2 SQIVND come from the germline V gene (reference sequence). The CDR3 is CASSMEHRVDETQYF. CDR3 sequence (DNA): TGTGCCAGTAGTATGGAGCACAGGGTCGACGAGACCCAGTACTTC.

On this clone itself: Mismatch with germline at one junction end may stem from a read error. Other DNA sequences of this sample code for an identical CDR3. The chain has TRBV13 and TRBJ1-2, with D possibly being TRBD1 (5 bases). This CDR3 is built from 15 residues. Germline-derived CDR1 and CDR2 are PRHDT and FYEKMQ (reference sequence). For the CDR3, the DNA is TGTGCCAGCAGCTTACCCGGAGGGGCGGACTACGGCTACACCTTC. Translation: CASSLPGGADYGYTF.

This chain uses TRBV6-1 with TRBJ2-7; TRBD2 matches 9 bases. CDR1 and CDR2 (germline): MNHNS, SASEGT. This CDR3 region has 13 residues. Unmatched junction bases numbered 8, after V lost 8 bases and J lost 6 bases. CDR3 region: CASGAGGGPEQYF. The CDR3 DNA reads as TGTGCCAGCGGAGCGGGGGGCGGTCCCGAGCAGTACTTC.

In DNA, the CDR3 is TGTGCCAGCAGTTACAACCCAGGGGATGGCTACACCTTC. Encoded protein: CASSYNPGDGYTF. The J gene is TRBJ1-2, the V gene TRBV6-5, with D perhaps matching TRBD1 (6 bases). V dropped 2 bases and J dropped 6 bases, with 10 bases sitting between them. In germline, CDR1 is MNHEY, CDR2 SVGAGI. This CDR3 contains 13 residues.

Only a few counts were recorded for this clone. The chain carries TRBV2 and TRBJ2-7, with D tentatively TRBD2 (6 bases). CDR1 and CDR2 (germline): SNHLY, FYNNEI. V lost 1 base and J lost 3, with 10 bases in between. This CDR3 region has 14 residues. In nucleotides, the CDR3 is TGTGCCAGCAGTGAAGTCTGGGGGGACTACGAGCAGTACTTC. It specifies CASSEVWGDYEQYF.